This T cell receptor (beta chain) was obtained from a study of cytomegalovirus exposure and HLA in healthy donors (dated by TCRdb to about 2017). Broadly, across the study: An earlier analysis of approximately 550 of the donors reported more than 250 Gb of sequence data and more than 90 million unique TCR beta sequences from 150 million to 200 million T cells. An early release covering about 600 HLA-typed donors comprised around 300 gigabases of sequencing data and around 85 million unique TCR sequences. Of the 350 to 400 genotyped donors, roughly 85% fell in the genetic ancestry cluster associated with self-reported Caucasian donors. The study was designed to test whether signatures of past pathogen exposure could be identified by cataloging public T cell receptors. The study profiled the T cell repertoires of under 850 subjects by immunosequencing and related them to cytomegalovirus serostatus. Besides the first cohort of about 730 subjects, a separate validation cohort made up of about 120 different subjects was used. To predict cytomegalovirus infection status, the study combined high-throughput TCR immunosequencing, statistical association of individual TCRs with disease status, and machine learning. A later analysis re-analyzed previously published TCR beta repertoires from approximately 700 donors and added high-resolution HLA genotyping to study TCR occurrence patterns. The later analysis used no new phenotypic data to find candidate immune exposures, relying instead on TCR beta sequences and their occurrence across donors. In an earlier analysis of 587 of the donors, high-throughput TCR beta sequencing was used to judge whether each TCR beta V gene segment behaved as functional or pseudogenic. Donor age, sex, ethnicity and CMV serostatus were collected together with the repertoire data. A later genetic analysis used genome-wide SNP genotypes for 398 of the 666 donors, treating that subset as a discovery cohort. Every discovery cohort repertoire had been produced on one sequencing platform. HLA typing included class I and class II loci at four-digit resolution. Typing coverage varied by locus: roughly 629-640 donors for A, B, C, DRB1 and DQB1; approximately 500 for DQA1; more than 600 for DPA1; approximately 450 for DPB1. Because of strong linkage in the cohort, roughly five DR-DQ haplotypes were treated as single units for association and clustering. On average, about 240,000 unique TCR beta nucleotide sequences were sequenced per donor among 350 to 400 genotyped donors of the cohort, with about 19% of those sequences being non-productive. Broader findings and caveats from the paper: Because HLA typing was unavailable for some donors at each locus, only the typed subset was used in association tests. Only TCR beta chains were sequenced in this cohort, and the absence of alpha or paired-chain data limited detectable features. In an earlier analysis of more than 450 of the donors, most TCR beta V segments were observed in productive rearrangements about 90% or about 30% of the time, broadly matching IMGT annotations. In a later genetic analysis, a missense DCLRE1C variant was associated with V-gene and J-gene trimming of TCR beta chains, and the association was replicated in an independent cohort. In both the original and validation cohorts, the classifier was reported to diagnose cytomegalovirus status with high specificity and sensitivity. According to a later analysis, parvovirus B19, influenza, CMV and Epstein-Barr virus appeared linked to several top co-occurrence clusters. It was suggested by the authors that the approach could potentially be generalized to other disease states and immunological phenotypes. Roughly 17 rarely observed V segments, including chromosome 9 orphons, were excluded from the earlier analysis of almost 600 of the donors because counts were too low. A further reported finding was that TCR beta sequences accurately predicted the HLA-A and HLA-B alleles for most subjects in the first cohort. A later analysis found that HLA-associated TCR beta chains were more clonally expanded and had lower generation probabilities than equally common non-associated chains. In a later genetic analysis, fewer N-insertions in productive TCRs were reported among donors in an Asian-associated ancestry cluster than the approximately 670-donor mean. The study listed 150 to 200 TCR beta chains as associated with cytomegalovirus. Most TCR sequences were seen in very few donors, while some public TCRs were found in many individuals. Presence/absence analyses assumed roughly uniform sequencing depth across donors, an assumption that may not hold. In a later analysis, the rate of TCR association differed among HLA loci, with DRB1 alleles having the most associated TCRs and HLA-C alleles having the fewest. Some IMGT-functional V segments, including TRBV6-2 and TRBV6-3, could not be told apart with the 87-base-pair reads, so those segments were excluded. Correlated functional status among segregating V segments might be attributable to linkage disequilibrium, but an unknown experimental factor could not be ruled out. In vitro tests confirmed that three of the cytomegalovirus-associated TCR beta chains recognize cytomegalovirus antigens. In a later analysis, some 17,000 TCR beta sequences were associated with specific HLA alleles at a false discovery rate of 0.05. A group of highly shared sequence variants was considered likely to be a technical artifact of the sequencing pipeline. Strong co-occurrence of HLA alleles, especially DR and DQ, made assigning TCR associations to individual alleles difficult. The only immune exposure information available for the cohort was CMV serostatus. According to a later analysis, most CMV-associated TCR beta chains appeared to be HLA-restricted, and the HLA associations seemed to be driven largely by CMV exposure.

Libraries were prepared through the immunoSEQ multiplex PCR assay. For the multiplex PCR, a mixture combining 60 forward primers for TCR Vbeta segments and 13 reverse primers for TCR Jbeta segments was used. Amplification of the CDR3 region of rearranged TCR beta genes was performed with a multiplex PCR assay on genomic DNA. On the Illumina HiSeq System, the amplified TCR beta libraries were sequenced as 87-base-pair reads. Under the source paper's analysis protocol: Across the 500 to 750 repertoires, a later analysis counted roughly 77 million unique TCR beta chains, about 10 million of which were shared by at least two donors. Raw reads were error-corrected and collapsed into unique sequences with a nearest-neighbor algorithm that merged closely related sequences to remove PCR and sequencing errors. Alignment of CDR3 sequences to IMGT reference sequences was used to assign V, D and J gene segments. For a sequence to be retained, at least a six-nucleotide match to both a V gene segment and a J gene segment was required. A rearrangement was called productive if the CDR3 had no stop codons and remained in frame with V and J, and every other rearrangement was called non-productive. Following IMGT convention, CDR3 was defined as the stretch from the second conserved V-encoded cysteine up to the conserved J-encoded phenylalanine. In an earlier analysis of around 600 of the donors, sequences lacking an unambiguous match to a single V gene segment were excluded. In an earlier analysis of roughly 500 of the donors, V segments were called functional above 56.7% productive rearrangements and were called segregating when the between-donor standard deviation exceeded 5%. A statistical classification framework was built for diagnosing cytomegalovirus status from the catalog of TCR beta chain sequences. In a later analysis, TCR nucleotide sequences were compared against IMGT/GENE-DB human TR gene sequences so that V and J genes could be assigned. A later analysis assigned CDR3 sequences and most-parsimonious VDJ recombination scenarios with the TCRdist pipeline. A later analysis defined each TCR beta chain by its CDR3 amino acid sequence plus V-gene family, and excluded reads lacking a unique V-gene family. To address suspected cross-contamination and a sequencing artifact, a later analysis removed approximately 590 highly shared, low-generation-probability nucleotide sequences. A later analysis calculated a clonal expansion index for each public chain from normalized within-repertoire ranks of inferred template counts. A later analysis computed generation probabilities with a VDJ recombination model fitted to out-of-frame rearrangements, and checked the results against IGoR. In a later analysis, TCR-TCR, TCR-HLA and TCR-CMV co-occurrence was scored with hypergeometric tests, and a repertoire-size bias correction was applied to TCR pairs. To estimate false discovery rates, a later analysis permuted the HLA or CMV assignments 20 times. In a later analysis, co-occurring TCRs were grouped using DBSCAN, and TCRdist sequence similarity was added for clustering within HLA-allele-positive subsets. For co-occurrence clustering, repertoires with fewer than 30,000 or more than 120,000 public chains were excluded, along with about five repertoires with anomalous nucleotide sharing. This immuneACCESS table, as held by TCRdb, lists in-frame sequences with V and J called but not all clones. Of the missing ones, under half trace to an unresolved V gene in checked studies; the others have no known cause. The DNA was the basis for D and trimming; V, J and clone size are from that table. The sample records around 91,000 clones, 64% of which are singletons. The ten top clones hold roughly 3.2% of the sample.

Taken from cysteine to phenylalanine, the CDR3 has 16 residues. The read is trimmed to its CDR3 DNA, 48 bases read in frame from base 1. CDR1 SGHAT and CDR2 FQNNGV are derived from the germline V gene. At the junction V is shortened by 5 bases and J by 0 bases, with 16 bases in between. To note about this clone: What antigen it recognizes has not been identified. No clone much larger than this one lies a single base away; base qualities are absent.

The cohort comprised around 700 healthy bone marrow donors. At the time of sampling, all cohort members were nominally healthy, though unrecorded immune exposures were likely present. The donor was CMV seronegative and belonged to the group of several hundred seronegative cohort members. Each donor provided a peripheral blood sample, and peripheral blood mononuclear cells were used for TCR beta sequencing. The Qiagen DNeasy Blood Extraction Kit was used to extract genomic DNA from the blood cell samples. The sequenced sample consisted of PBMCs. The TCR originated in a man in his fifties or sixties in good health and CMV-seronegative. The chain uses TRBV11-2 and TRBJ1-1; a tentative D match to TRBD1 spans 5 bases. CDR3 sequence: CASSLGRSRLNTEAFF. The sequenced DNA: TGTGCCAGCAGCCTGGGGCGGTCACGGCTGAACACTGAAGCTTTCTTT. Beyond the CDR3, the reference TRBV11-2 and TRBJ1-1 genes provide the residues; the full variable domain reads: EAGVAQSPRYKIIEKRQSVAFWCNPISGHATLYWYQQILGQGPKLLIQFQNNGVVDDSQLPKDRFSAERLKGVDSTLKIQPAKLEDSAVYLCASSLGRSRLNTEAFFGQGTRLTVV.